Listed below are T cell receptor beta chains from one sample, sequenced in a study of T cell repertoires in cytomegalovirus infection. TCRdb reprocessed the reads via MiXCR and lists one record per CDR3 protein. Found here are 560,000 or so distinct CDR3 sequences, about 15% of them singletons; the top ten hold roughly a quarter. Sequencing used CD8+ T cells from PBMCs. These TCRs come from a human donor in good health (CMV status not recorded). Some clones in this sample may be carry-over from other donors' samples. CDR3s include the opening cysteine and the closing phenylalanine or tryptophan. D genes are given only for firm matches. Rows give clone size only sometimes, using once, few, many, or a class for an expanded clone.

v_call: TRBV7-9
clone_size: many
d_call: TRBD1
j_call: TRBJ1-5
cdr3_aa: CASSLGDSNQPQHF
cdr3_nt: TGTGCCAGCAGCTTAGGGGACAGTAATCAGCCCCAGCATTTT

v_call: TRBV4-1
clone_size: .
d_call: .
j_call: TRBJ2-1
cdr3_aa: CASSQDRGPREQFF
cdr3_nt: TGCGCCAGCAGCCAAGATCGGGGCCCTCGGGAGCAGTTCTTC

v_call: TRBV7-9
clone_size: many
d_call: TRBD2
j_call: TRBJ2-7
cdr3_aa: CASSLSRGLASYEQYF
cdr3_nt: TGTGCCAGCAGCTTATCGAGGGGACTAGCGAGCTACGAGCAGTACTTC

v_call: TRBV28
clone_size: many
d_call: .
j_call: TRBJ1-1
cdr3_aa: CASSPDLNTEAFF
cdr3_nt: TGTGCCAGCAGCCCGGACCTAAACACTGAAGCTTTCTTT

v_call: TRBV11-2
clone_size: many
d_call: .
j_call: TRBJ2-7
cdr3_aa: CASSLDSGSYEQYF
cdr3_nt: TGTGCCAGCAGCTTAGACAGCGGCTCCTACGAGCAGTACTTC

v_call: TRBV9
clone_size: few
d_call: TRBD2
j_call: TRBJ2-3
cdr3_aa: CASSGSGGEADTQYF
cdr3_nt: TGTGCCAGCAGCGGGAGCGGGGGGGAGGCAGATACGCAGTATTTT

v_call: TRBV28
clone_size: many
d_call: TRBD1
j_call: TRBJ1-1
cdr3_aa: CASNTGAPNTEAFF
cdr3_nt: TGTGCCAGCAACACAGGGGCCCCGAACACTGAAGCTTTCTTT

v_call: TRBV12-3/TRBV12-4
clone_size: many
d_call: .
j_call: TRBJ1-4
cdr3_aa: CASSDSGTNEKLFF
cdr3_nt: TGTGCCAGCAGCGATAGTGGGACTAATGAAAAACTGTTTTTT

v_call: TRBV7-9
clone_size: many
d_call: .
j_call: TRBJ2-3
cdr3_aa: CASSLVSSSDTQYF
cdr3_nt: TGTGCCAGCAGCTTAGTGTCTAGCTCAGATACGCAGTATTTT

v_call: TRBV11-2
clone_size: many
d_call: TRBD2
j_call: TRBJ2-1
cdr3_aa: CASSLRDYGSYNEQFF
cdr3_nt: TGTGCCAGCAGCTTGCGGGACTACGGCTCCTACAATGAGCAGTTCTTC

v_call: TRBV6-5
clone_size: few
d_call: TRBD2
j_call: TRBJ2-7
cdr3_aa: CASRSSSGRYEQYF
cdr3_nt: TGTGCCAGCAGATCCTCTAGCGGGCGGTACGAGCAGTACTTC

v_call: TRBV28
clone_size: few
d_call: TRBD1
j_call: TRBJ2-1
cdr3_aa: CASSAGQGMNEQFF
cdr3_nt: TGTGCCAGCAGCGCCGGACAGGGGATGAATGAGCAGTTCTTC

v_call: TRBV2
clone_size: few
d_call: .
j_call: TRBJ2-7
cdr3_aa: CASTMDVPYEQYF
cdr3_nt: TGTGCCAGCACAATGGACGTGCCCTACGAGCAGTACTTC

v_call: TRBV2
clone_size: many
d_call: .
j_call: TRBJ1-5
cdr3_aa: CASSVGRYSNQPQHF
cdr3_nt: TGTGCCAGCAGTGTTGGACGCTATAGCAATCAGCCCCAGCATTTT

v_call: TRBV3-1
clone_size: few
d_call: .
j_call: TRBJ1-2
cdr3_aa: CASSQVPLGQNYGYTF
cdr3_nt: TGTGCCAGCAGCCAAGTTCCCCTGGGGCAGAACTATGGCTACACCTTC

v_call: TRBV20-1
clone_size: few
d_call: TRBD1
j_call: TRBJ2-1
cdr3_aa: CSASLAPGQGLNEQFF
cdr3_nt: TGCAGTGCTAGCCTGGCCCCGGGACAGGGGTTGAATGAGCAGTTCTTC

v_call: TRBV9
clone_size: .
d_call: TRBD2
j_call: TRBJ2-3
cdr3_aa: CASSVVGGRTDTQYF
cdr3_nt: TGTGCCAGCAGCGTAGTAGGCGGGAGGACAGATACGCAGTATTTT

v_call: TRBV7-6
clone_size: many
d_call: .
j_call: TRBJ2-1
cdr3_aa: CASSPSNYNEQFF
cdr3_nt: TGTGCCAGCAGCCCGTCCAATTACAATGAGCAGTTCTTC

v_call: TRBV9
clone_size: .
d_call: TRBD2
j_call: TRBJ2-2
cdr3_aa: CASSGGTSGRTGELFF
cdr3_nt: TGTGCCAGCAGCGGCGGGACTAGCGGGCGGACCGGGGAGCTGTTTTTT

v_call: TRBV4-1
clone_size: few
d_call: .
j_call: TRBJ1-5
cdr3_aa: CASSPLARSNQPQHF
cdr3_nt: TGCGCCAGCAGCCCACTGGCCCGTAGCAATCAGCCCCAGCATTTT

v_call: TRBV4-1
clone_size: .
d_call: .
j_call: TRBJ1-1
cdr3_aa: CASSQNSRDPNTEAFF
cdr3_nt: TGTGCCAGCAGCCAAAACTCCAGGGACCCGAACACTGAAGCTTTCTTT

v_call: TRBV24-1
clone_size: .
d_call: .
j_call: TRBJ2-7
cdr3_aa: CATSDSSREQYF
cdr3_nt: TGTGCCACCAGTGATAGCAGCCGCGAGCAGTACTTC

v_call: TRBV12-3/TRBV12-4
clone_size: many
d_call: TRBD1
j_call: TRBJ1-6
cdr3_aa: CASSLGTGDNSPLHF
cdr3_nt: TGTGCCAGCAGTTTAGGGACAGGGGATAATTCACCCCTCCACTTT

v_call: TRBV28
clone_size: .
d_call: TRBD2
j_call: TRBJ2-7
cdr3_aa: CASSLAGGKYEQYF
cdr3_nt: TGTGCCAGCAGTCTAGCGGGAGGAAAGTACGAGCAGTACTTC

v_call: TRBV7-9
clone_size: few
d_call: .
j_call: TRBJ2-3
cdr3_aa: CASSRDVKPDTQYF
cdr3_nt: TGTGCCAGCAGCAGGGACGTGAAGCCAGATACGCAGTATTTT

v_call: TRBV12-3/TRBV12-4
clone_size: few
d_call: .
j_call: TRBJ1-2
cdr3_aa: CASTLGAFGYTF
cdr3_nt: TGTGCCAGCACTCTTGGGGCATTCGGCTACACCTTC

v_call: TRBV5-1
clone_size: .
d_call: .
j_call: TRBJ2-3
cdr3_aa: CASSLEGAPADTQYF
cdr3_nt: TGCGCCAGCAGCTTGGAAGGGGCCCCGGCAGATACGCAGTATTTT

v_call: TRBV7-9
clone_size: many
d_call: .
j_call: TRBJ1-1
cdr3_aa: CASSLYPEAFF
cdr3_nt: TGTGCCAGCAGCTTATATCCTGAAGCTTTCTTT

v_call: TRBV11-3
clone_size: many
d_call: TRBD1
j_call: TRBJ1-1
cdr3_aa: CASSVGQANTEAFF
cdr3_nt: TGTGCCAGCAGCGTGGGACAGGCGAACACTGAAGCTTTCTTT

v_call: TRBV11-2
clone_size: .
d_call: .
j_call: TRBJ2-1
cdr3_aa: CATGNEQFF
cdr3_nt: TGTGCCACGGGGAATGAGCAGTTCTTC

v_call: TRBV6-5
clone_size: .
d_call: .
j_call: TRBJ1-2
cdr3_aa: CASSSATVNYGYTF
cdr3_nt: TGTGCCAGCAGTTCCGCCACAGTTAACTATGGCTACACCTTC

v_call: TRBV20-1
clone_size: .
d_call: TRBD2
j_call: TRBJ2-7
cdr3_aa: CSARVLAESYEQYF
cdr3_nt: TGCAGTGCTAGAGTGCTAGCGGAGAGCTACGAGCAGTACTTC

v_call: TRBV11-2
clone_size: many
d_call: .
j_call: TRBJ2-7
cdr3_aa: CASSTHRDFTYEQYF
cdr3_nt: TGTGCCAGCAGCACGCACCGGGACTTCACCTACGAGCAGTACTTC

v_call: TRBV7-9
clone_size: few
d_call: .
j_call: TRBJ2-7
cdr3_aa: CASSQKASYEQYF
cdr3_nt: TGTGCCAGCAGCCAAAAGGCCTCCTACGAGCAGTACTTC

v_call: TRBV28
clone_size: .
d_call: TRBD2
j_call: TRBJ2-7
cdr3_aa: CASSLSIIAGVKEEQYF
cdr3_nt: TGTGCCAGCAGTTTATCCATCATAGCGGGAGTTAAAGAGGAGCAGTACTTC

v_call: TRBV4-1
clone_size: .
d_call: TRBD1
j_call: TRBJ1-5
cdr3_aa: CASSLNLRDSSNQPQHF
cdr3_nt: TGCGCCAGCAGCCTCAACCTCCGGGACAGTAGCAATCAGCCCCAGCATTTT

v_call: TRBV27
clone_size: many
d_call: TRBD2
j_call: TRBJ2-3
cdr3_aa: CASSPYKPSLAGGQRDTQYF
cdr3_nt: TGTGCCAGCAGTCCTTATAAGCCCTCACTAGCGGGAGGGCAAAGAGATACGCAGTATTTT

v_call: TRBV28
clone_size: .
d_call: .
j_call: TRBJ2-7
cdr3_aa: CASSTPQTGNEQYF
cdr3_nt: TGTGCCAGCAGCACCCCCCAGACAGGCAACGAGCAGTACTTC

v_call: TRBV7-9
clone_size: many
d_call: .
j_call: TRBJ1-1
cdr3_aa: CASSLDRDWAEAFF
cdr3_nt: TGTGCCAGCAGCTTAGACAGGGATTGGGCTGAAGCTTTCTTT

v_call: TRBV29-1
clone_size: few
d_call: TRBD2
j_call: TRBJ2-7
cdr3_aa: CSSRTSGSSEQYF
cdr3_nt: TGCAGCTCAAGGACTAGCGGGAGTTCTGAGCAGTACTTC

v_call: TRBV28
clone_size: few
d_call: TRBD1
j_call: TRBJ1-6
cdr3_aa: CASSFRQGGRSPLHF
cdr3_nt: TGTGCCAGCAGTTTCCGACAGGGAGGGCGTTCACCCCTCCACTTT

v_call: TRBV5-1
clone_size: .
d_call: TRBD1
j_call: TRBJ2-7
cdr3_aa: CASSLRGQSSYEQYF
cdr3_nt: TGCGCCAGCAGCTTGAGGGGACAGAGCTCCTACGAGCAGTACTTC

v_call: TRBV28
clone_size: .
d_call: .
j_call: TRBJ2-7
cdr3_aa: CASSSPRTASSYEQYF
cdr3_nt: TGTGCCAGCAGTTCCCCCCGGACGGCTAGCTCCTACGAGCAGTACTTC

v_call: TRBV5-6
clone_size: few
d_call: TRBD2
j_call: TRBJ2-3
cdr3_aa: CASSLAASGADTQYF
cdr3_nt: TGTGCCAGCAGCTTGGCCGCTAGCGGGGCAGATACGCAGTATTTT

v_call: TRBV7-9
clone_size: many
d_call: .
j_call: TRBJ1-5
cdr3_aa: CASSPSGVPYSNQPQHF
cdr3_nt: TGTGCCAGCAGCCCGAGTGGGGTCCCCTATAGCAATCAGCCCCAGCATTTT

v_call: TRBV11-2
clone_size: .
d_call: TRBD1
j_call: TRBJ1-1
cdr3_aa: CASSVWGQENTEAFF
cdr3_nt: TGTGCCAGCAGCGTATGGGGACAGGAGAACACTGAAGCTTTCTTT

v_call: TRBV7-2
clone_size: many
d_call: TRBD2
j_call: TRBJ2-1
cdr3_aa: CASSSTSGSRGEQFF
cdr3_nt: TGTGCCAGCAGCTCAACTAGCGGGAGCAGGGGTGAGCAGTTCTTC

v_call: TRBV9
clone_size: few
d_call: TRBD1
j_call: TRBJ2-7
cdr3_aa: CASSSDRDRGSYEQYF
cdr3_nt: TGTGCCAGCAGCTCGGACCGGGACAGGGGCTCCTACGAGCAGTACTTC

v_call: TRBV19
clone_size: many
d_call: .
j_call: TRBJ2-1
cdr3_aa: CASSIGRGPANEQFF
cdr3_nt: TGTGCCAGTAGTATAGGTCGGGGCCCGGCCAATGAGCAGTTCTTC

v_call: TRBV27
clone_size: many
d_call: .
j_call: TRBJ2-5
cdr3_aa: CASSLSPQETQYF
cdr3_nt: TGTGCCAGCAGCTTATCCCCCCAAGAGACCCAGTACTTC

v_call: TRBV6-6
clone_size: .
d_call: .
j_call: TRBJ2-1
cdr3_aa: CASSYSNGGYNEQFF
cdr3_nt: TGTGCCAGCAGTTACTCGAACGGGGGCTACAATGAGCAGTTCTTC

v_call: TRBV6-1
clone_size: many
d_call: .
j_call: TRBJ1-3
cdr3_aa: CASSEWGGSGNTIYF
cdr3_nt: TGTGCCAGCAGTGAATGGGGTGGATCTGGAAACACCATATATTTT

v_call: TRBV9
clone_size: few
d_call: TRBD2
j_call: TRBJ2-1
cdr3_aa: CASSVDGGGNEQFF
cdr3_nt: TGTGCCAGCAGCGTAGACGGCGGGGGGAATGAGCAGTTCTTC